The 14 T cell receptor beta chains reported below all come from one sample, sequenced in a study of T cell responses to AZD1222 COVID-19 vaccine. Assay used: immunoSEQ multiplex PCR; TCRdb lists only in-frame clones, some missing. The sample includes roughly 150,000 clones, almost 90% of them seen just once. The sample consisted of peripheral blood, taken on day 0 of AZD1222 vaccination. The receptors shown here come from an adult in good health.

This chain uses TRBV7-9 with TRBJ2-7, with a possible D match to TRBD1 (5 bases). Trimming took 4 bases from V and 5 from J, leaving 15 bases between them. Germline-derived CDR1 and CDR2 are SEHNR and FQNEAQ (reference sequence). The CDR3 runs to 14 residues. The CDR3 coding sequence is TGTGCCAGCAGCTCCTGGCGTAGGGGAAACGAGCAGTACTTC. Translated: CASSSWRRGNEQYF.

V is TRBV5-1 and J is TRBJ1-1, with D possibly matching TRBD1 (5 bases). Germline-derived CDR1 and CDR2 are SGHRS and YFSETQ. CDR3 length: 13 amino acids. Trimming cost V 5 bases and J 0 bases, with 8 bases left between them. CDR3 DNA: TGCGCCAGCAGTGGGACGATGAACACTGAAGCTTTCTTT. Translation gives CASSGTMNTEAFF.

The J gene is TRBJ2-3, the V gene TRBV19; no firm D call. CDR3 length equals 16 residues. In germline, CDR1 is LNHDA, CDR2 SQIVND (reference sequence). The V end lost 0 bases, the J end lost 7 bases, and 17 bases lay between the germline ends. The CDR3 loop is CASSIDLFGFPNTQYF. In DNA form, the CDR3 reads TGTGCCAGTAGTATAGATCTATTCGGATTCCCAAATACGCAGTATTTT.

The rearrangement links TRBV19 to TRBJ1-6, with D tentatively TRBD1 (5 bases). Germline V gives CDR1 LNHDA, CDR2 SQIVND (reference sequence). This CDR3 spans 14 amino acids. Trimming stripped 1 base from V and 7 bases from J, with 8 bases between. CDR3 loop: CASSIGRGNSPLHF. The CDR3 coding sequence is TGTGCCAGTAGTATAGGACGGGGGAATTCACCCCTCCACTTT.

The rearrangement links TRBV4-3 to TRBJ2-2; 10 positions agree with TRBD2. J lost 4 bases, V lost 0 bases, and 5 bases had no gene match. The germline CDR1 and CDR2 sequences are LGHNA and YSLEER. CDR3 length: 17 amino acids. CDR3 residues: CASSQDRLAGVTGELFF. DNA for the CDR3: TGCGCCAGCAGCCAAGATCGCCTAGCGGGAGTCACCGGGGAGCTGTTTTTT.

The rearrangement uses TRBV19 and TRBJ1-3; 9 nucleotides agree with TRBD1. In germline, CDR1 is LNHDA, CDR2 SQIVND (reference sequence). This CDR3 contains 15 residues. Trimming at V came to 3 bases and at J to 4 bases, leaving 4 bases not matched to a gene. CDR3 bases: TGTGCCAGTAGTATTGGGACAGGGTCAGGAAACACCATATATTTT. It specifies CASSIGTGSGNTIYF.

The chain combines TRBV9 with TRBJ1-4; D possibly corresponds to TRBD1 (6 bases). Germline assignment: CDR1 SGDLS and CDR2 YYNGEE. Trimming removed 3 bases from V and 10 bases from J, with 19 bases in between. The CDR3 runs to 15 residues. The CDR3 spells CASSATGMIGGKLFF. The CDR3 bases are TGTGCCAGCAGCGCAACAGGGATGATCGGCGGAAAACTGTTTTTT.

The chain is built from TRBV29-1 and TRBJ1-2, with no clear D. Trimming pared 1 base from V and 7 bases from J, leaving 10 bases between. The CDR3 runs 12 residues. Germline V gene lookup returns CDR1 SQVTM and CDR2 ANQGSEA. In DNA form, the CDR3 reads TGCAGCGTTGAAGGTGGGCGAGGTGGCTACACCTTC. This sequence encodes CSVEGGRGGYTF.

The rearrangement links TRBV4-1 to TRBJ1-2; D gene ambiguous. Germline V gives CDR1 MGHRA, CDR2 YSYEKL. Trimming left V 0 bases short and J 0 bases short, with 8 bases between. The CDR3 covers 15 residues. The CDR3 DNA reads TGCGCCAGCAGCCAAGAAGAGGGAGCTAACTATGGCTACACCTTC. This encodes CASSQEEGANYGYTF.

CDR3: CAISDTSGSLDEQFF. The CDR3 nucleotides are TGTGCCATCAGTGACACTAGCGGGAGTTTAGATGAGCAGTTCTTC. This chain links TRBV10-3 with TRBJ2-1; TRBD2 matches at 11 bases. V gave up 3 bases and J gave up 8 bases; unmatched junction bases: 6. CDR1 and CDR2 from the germline V gene are ENHRY and SYGVKD. The CDR3 extends over 15 amino acids.

The CDR3 coding sequence is TGTGCCAGCAGCCACTCTGAGGCGTGGCAGTACTTC. Amino acids: CASSHSEAWQYF. J is TRBJ2-7 and V is TRBV7-9; D is unresolved. This CDR3 spans 12 amino acids. V was cut by 5 bases and J by 9 bases, with 14 bases left in between. Germline CDR1 is SEHNR and CDR2 is FQNEAQ (reference sequence).

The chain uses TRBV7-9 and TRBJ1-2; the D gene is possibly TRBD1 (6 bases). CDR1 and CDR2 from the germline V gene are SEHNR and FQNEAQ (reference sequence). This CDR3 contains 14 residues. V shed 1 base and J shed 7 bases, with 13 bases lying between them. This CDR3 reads CASSLEGGGRGYTF. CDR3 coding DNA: TGTGCCAGCAGCTTAGAGGGGGGCGGACGTGGCTACACCTTC.

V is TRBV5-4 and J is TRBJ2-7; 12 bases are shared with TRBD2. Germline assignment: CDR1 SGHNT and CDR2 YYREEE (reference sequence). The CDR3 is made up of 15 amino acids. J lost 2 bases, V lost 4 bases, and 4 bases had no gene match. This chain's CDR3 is CASSPRTSGAYEQYF. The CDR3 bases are TGTGCCAGCAGCCCACGGACTAGCGGGGCCTACGAGCAGTACTTC.

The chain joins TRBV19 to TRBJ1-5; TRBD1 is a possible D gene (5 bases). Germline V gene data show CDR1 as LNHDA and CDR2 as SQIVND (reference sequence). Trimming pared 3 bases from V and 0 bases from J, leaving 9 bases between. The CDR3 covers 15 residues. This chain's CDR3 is CASSMDKYSNQPQHF. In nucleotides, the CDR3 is TGTGCCAGTAGTATGGACAAATATAGCAATCAGCCCCAGCATTTT.